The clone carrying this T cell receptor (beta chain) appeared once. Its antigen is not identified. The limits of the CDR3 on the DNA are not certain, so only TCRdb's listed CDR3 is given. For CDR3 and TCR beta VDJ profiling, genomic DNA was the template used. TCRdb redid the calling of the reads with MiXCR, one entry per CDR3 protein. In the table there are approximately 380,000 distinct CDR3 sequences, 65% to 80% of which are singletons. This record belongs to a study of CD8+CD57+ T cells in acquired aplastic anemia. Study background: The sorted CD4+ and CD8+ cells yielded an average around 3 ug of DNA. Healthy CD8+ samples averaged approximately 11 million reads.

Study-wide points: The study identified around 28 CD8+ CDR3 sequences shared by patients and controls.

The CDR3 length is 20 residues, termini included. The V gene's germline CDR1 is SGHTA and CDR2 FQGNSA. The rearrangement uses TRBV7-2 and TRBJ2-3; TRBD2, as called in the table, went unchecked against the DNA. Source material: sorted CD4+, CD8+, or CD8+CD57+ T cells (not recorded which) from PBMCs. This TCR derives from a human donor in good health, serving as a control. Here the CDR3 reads CASSFYICSAHPGGTDTQYF.